This T cell receptor (beta chain) derives from a study of human T cells and chemical hapten exposure. Study summary: Largely, small differences in pooled library volume made per-sample TCR yields vary. Study-wide results and caveats: DPC sensitization did not alter TCRs above 1 in 1000 frequency.

It was unfractionated whole blood from which total RNA was extracted. This clonotype was counted at least ten times. The target antigen is unknown. Individual cDNA molecules each carried unique molecular identifiers attached by the library. Each CDR3 protein is one row after TCRdb ran MiXCR on the 5' RACE reads. The sample has around 140,000 distinct CDR3 sequences, about 4.3% seen once; the top ten hold over 1.1%. Germline values: CDR1 MNHNS, CDR2 SASEGT. The length of the CDR3 is 15 residues. V shed 2 bases and J shed 4 bases, with 12 bases lying between them. The V call is TRBV6-1, the J call TRBJ1-5; no definite D call. The sequence came from a female donor in good health. CDR3 in DNA: TGTGCCAGCAGTGAACTTGTGGATTCTAATCAGCCCCAGCATTTT. This gives the protein CASSELVDSNQPQHF.